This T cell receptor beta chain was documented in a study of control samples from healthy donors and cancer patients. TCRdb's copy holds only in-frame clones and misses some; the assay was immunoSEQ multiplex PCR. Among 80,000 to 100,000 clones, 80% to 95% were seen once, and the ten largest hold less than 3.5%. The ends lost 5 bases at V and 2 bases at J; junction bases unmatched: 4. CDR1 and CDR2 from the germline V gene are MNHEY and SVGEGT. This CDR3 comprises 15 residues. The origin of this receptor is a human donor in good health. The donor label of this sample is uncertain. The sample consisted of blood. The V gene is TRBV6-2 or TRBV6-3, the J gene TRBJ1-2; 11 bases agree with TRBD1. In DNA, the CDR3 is TGTGCCAGCAGTACGGACAGGGGGCCCAACTATGGCTACACCTTC. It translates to CASSTDRGPNYGYTF.